The T cell receptor beta chain under discussion was sequenced for a study of T cells in Graves' hyperthyroidism and ophthalmopathy (dated by TCRdb to the late 2010s). In the study overall: Peripheral blood samples were taken at initial diagnosis, before any treatment was given. To identify TCR V-J signatures that set the groups apart, the researchers used a discovery cohort of 100 or so patients, made up of roughly 40 with Graves' ophthalmopathy and about 60 with stable Graves' hyperthyroidism. An independent validation cohort of about 20 hyperthyroidism patients and 15 or so patients who later progressed to ophthalmopathy tested prospective prediction of ophthalmopathy. For training and testing, the roughly 93 patients in the discovery cohort were randomly divided in a 7:3 ratio. In roughly six Graves' hyperthyroidism patients, the study also compared T-cell repertoires from thyroid tissue with T-cell repertoires from blood. Following sampling, methimazole starting at 30 mg daily was given to hyperthyroidism patients, and high-dose intravenous methylprednisolone was given to ophthalmopathy patients. The paper reports TCR Vbeta CDR3 sequencing of roughly 140 peripheral blood samples: some 41 ophthalmopathy, fewer than 80 hyperthyroidism and approximately 17 progressor patients. What the work shows at the level of the full study, not this receptor alone: Blood samples also contained most of the expanded thyroid clonotypes (frequency above 0.001), which suggests that blood repertoires may reflect thyroid immune responses. In cross-validation, a model built on a 13 V-J signature told ophthalmopathy apart from stable hyperthyroidism with less than 90% sensitivity and approximately 81% specificity, and in testing the same model reached 80%/75%. No statistical method was used to fix the sample size in advance, and group allocation was not hidden from the investigators. In validation, the model predicted progression to ophthalmopathy a median of approximately 6.6 months before onset, with about 70% sensitivity and more than 72% specificity.

Graves' hyperthyroidism was defined as stable when no progression to ophthalmopathy occurred over 18 months of follow-up. The hyperthyroidism patients were between 18 and 65 years old and newly diagnosed, with a disease duration of less than 2 months. Any patient with an uncontrolled infection, another autoimmune disease, pregnancy or lactation was excluded. Diagnoses were based on clinical symptoms, serum thyroxine and TRAb, thyroid ultrasound and orbital computed tomography. PBMCs were separated from roughly 10 ml of fresh peripheral blood using Ficoll-Paque density gradient centrifugation. Total RNA was extracted using Trizol reagent, and RNA quality was assessed on an Agilent 2100 Bioanalyzer. TCR beta CDR3 regions were amplified from RNA transcripts. For the first round of RT-PCR on the TCR CDR3, the HTBI primer set was used together with the Qiagen OneStep RT-PCR kit. Libraries were constructed in a second round of multiplex PCR, after which size selection and purification were carried out. Libraries were sequenced paired-end with 100 bp reads on an Illumina HiSeq2000. The original methods were these. SOAPnuke was used to process the raw data, with reads discarded if the reads contained adapters or uncalled bases, had a mean Phred below 15, or lacked an exact constant-primer or identifier match. COPE v1.2.5 was used to merge the high-quality paired reads, and each unique nucleotide sequence was defined as a clonotype. Clonotypes were aligned to IMGT TRBV, TRBD and TRBJ reference segments using MiTCR v1.1. Analysis was restricted to V-J combinations with a frequency above 0.0001, which covered 98% to 99.2% of repertoires. A TCS score was defined as the ratio between F50 (clonal expansion) and ExV (chaos), using BLOSUM62-based TCRdist between CDR3 peptides within each V-J. Welch's t-statistics and random forest reduced 500 to 550 V-J features to 13, which were used in a naive Bayes classifier (R e1071). TCRdb cleaned the public reads at Q25 with fastp, built clones with MiXCR and kept in-frame beta chains. Rows are combined by CDR3 protein, so each entry shows the most common genes and DNA. The V and J calls were determined by TCRdb, not by the authors. A total of 380,000 or so distinct CDR3 sequences appear in this sample, about 15% of them only once. About 26% of the sample belongs to the ten largest clones.

A remark on this clonotype: What this receptor recognizes is not known. Base qualities are not recorded, but no much larger clone differs from it by a single base.

From the cysteine through the phenylalanine, the CDR3 covers 16 amino acids. Kept here is only the CDR3 DNA, which spans 48 bases and is read in frame from base 1. Trimming at the junction amounts to 4 bases on V and 3 bases on J, and the germline ends lie 18 bases apart. Taken from the germline V gene (reference sequence), the CDR1 and CDR2 loops are PRHDT and FYEKMQ. The source of this sequence is a woman younger than 45 with Graves' hyperthyroidism. Recombination linked TRBV13 to TRBJ1-2; the D gene is not confidently resolved. The sample consisted of blood. This receptor has the CDR3 CASSSTSYRTDYGYTF. The DNA sequence is TGTGCCAGCAGCTCAACCTCCTACCGGACGGACTATGGCTACACCTTC.